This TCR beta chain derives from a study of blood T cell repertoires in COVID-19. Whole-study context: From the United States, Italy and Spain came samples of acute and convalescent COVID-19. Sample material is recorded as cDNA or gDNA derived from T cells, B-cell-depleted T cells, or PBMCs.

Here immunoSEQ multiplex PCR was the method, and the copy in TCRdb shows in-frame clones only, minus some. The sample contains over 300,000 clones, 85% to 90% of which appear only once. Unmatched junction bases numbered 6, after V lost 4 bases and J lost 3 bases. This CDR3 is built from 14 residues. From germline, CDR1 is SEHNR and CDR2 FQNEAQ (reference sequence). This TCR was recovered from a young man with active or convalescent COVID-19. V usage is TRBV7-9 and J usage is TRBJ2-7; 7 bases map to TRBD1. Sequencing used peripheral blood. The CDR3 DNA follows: TGTGCCAGCAGCTCACTGGGACAGAACTACGAGCAGTACTTC. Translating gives CASSSLGQNYEQYF.